This T cell receptor (beta chain) is drawn from a study of cytomegalovirus exposure and HLA in healthy donors. General study findings and limits: For TCR beta chains, V- and J-gene trimming was later linked to a missense DCLRE1C variant.

Regarding this clone: Its matching antigen is unknown.

The CDR3 covers 15 residues. Germline V lookup: CDR1 KGHSH, CDR2 LQKENI. V lost 2 bases to trimming and J lost 4 bases, with 14 bases between them. This PCR relied on a set of 60 Vbeta primers and 13 Jbeta primers. TCRdb's table, derived via immunoSEQ multiplex PCR, lists solely in-frame clones and lacks some. The table shows roughly 130,000 clones, with around 66% occurring only once. The rearrangement uses TRBV18 and TRBJ1-1, with TRBD1 as a possible D gene (5 bases). Sequencing was performed on PBMCs. The source is a young man in good health and CMV-seronegative. The CDR3 DNA reads as TGTGCCAGCTCACCAAACACAGGTCGGTTCACTGAAGCTTTCTTT. It is translated as CASSPNTGRFTEAFF. The complete variable domain, with remaining parts taken from reference TRBV18 and TRBJ1-1, reads NAGVMQNPRHLVRRRGQEARLRCSPMKGHSHVYWYRQLPEEGLKFMVYLQKENIIDESGMPKERFSAEFPKEGPSILRIQQVVRGDSAAYFCASSPNTGRFTEAFFGQGTRLTVV.